This entry lists 18 T cell receptor beta chains sequenced from one sample in a study of early T cells in non-severe SARS-CoV-2 infection. TCRdb itself ran the 5' RACE reads through MiXCR, one entry per CDR3 protein. Here the sample spans 40,000 or so distinct CDR3 sequences, approximately 6% being singletons. Sequenced sample: whole blood. The receptor set was obtained from an adult who was a healthcare worker with PCR-confirmed SARS-CoV-2 infection or an uninfected control (not recorded which).

This clonotype has a count of ten or more. The chain couples TRBV20-1 to TRBJ1-5; the D gene is possibly TRBD1 (5 bases). This CDR3 spans 15 amino acids. Trimming cost V 3 bases and J 7 bases, with 19 bases left between them. CDR1 is DFQATT and CDR2 is SNEGSKA in the germline V gene (reference sequence). CDR3: CSASRSGGEWQPQHF. The CDR3 DNA follows: TGCAGTGCTAGTAGATCTGGGGGTGAGTGGCAGCCCCAGCATTTT.

This clonotype appeared many times. The rearrangement uses TRBV6-5 and TRBJ2-1; D is ambiguous. The CDR3 totals 17 residues. Germline loops: CDR1 MNHEY, CDR2 SVGAGI. V lost 5 bases to trimming and J lost 4 bases, with 21 bases between them. This CDR3 is CASSPPGSLGAYNEQFF. The CDR3 DNA reads as TGTGCCAGCAGTCCCCCCGGCAGCCTCGGAGCTTACAATGAGCAGTTCTTC.

This clonotype was detected ten times or more. The V call is TRBV6-2 or TRBV6-3, the J call TRBJ1-5; D gene uncertain. Per the germline V gene, CDR1 is MNHEY and CDR2 is SVGEGT. V dropped 4 bases and J dropped 0 bases, with 19 bases sitting between them. CDR3 length equals 18 residues. The CDR3 here is CASSLSGHQFYSNQPQHF. The CDR3 coding sequence is TGTGCCAGCAGTTTATCGGGCCACCAATTTTATAGCAATCAGCCCCAGCATTTT.

The rearrangement joins TRBV30 to TRBJ2-3; tentative D call: TRBD2 (6 bases). Looked up from germline, CDR1 is GTSNPN and CDR2 is SVGIG (reference sequence). The CDR3 has 15 residues. V was shortened by 4 bases and J by 3 bases, with 17 bases between the two germline ends. CDR3 protein: CAWNKGSGGTDTQYF. The DNA for the CDR3 is TGTGCCTGGAATAAGGGTAGCGGAGGGACAGATACGCAGTATTTT.

In this sample, this clonotype turned up many times. The rearrangement joins TRBV7-8 to TRBJ2-1, with 11 bases identical to TRBD2. The CDR3 totals 16 residues. V lost 0 bases and J lost 9; bases outside the gene matches: 7. CDR1 is SGHVS and CDR2 is FQNEAQ in the germline V gene. CDR3: CASSLASGGAAVEQFF. DNA of the CDR3: TGTGCCAGCAGCTTAGCTAGCGGGGGGGCCGCTGTTGAGCAGTTCTTC.

The table lists this clonotype with a few counts. The V gene is TRBV6-1, the J gene TRBJ1-1, with D maybe TRBD1 (5 bases). This CDR3 has 15 residues. CDR1 is MNHNS and CDR2 is SASEGT in the germline V gene. V lost 5 bases and J lost 2, with 15 bases in between. Here the CDR3 DNA reads TGTGCCAGCAGTCAAGATCTGAGGGGCAACACTGAAGCTTTCTTT. Translating gives CASSQDLRGNTEAFF.

This clonotype was counted ten times or more. The rearrangement joins TRBV4-1 to TRBJ1-5; D gene uncertain. CDR1 MGHRA and CDR2 YSYEKL come from the germline V gene. The CDR3 runs to 16 residues. The V and J ends lost 0 bases and 7 bases respectively, with 16 bases between them. The CDR3 nucleotides are TGCGCCAGCAGCCAAGATATCGCTCGGCAGATCCAGCCCCAGCATTTT. This sequence encodes CASSQDIARQIQPQHF.

This clonotype was picked up a small number of times. The chain uses TRBV9 and TRBJ2-7, with D tentatively TRBD1 (6 bases). The CDR3 sequence is 15 residues long. The V end was cut by 0 bases, the J end by 2 bases, with 12 bases between. Germline loops: CDR1 SGDLS, CDR2 YYNGEE. In DNA form, the CDR3 reads TGTGCCAGCAGCGTAGGTACGGACAGTACCTACGAGCAGTACTTC. Its translation: CASSVGTDSTYEQYF.

This clonotype was recorded at least ten times. V gene TRBV7-2 combines with J gene TRBJ2-2; D gene uncertain. This CDR3 contains 15 residues. V was cut by 3 bases and J by 0 bases, with 8 bases left in between. Germline CDR1 and CDR2: SGHTA and FQGNSA. CDR3 amino acids: CASSLVAANTGELFF. In nucleotides, the CDR3 is TGTGCCAGCAGCTTGGTGGCAGCGAACACCGGGGAGCTGTTTTTT.

At least ten counts were recorded for this clonotype. CDR3: CASSLGTDTQYF. In DNA, the CDR3 is TGTGCCAGCAGTTTAGGCACAGATACGCAGTATTTT. The gene calls are TRBV27 and TRBJ2-3; no clear D. Germline assignment: CDR1 MNHEY and CDR2 SMNVEV (reference sequence). Trimming removed 2 bases from V and 1 base from J, with 1 base in between. This CDR3 region has 12 residues.

This clonotype has ten or more counts. This chain links TRBV20-1 with TRBJ2-7, with 9 bases aligning to TRBD2. The CDR3 totals 15 residues. The germline V gene has CDR1 DFQATT and CDR2 SNEGSKA (reference sequence). V shed 2 bases, J shed 4 bases, and the junction held 9 bases outside the gene matches. CDR3 amino acids: CSARLLAGSRYEQYF. CDR3 nucleotides: TGCAGTGCTAGACTCCTAGCGGGGAGTCGATACGAGCAGTACTTC.

The chain couples TRBV6-6 to TRBJ1-2, with TRBD1 as a possible D gene (6 bases). In germline, CDR1 is MNHNY, CDR2 SVGAGI (reference sequence). Trimming stripped 2 bases from V and 4 bases from J, with 11 bases between. The CDR3 runs 14 residues. The CDR3 protein is CASSYRDKLYGYTF. In DNA, the CDR3 is TGTGCCAGCAGTTACAGGGACAAGCTCTATGGCTACACCTTC.

This clonotype was seen many times. The CDR3 loop is CASSESFSPRGGYTF. CDR3 sequence (DNA): TGCGCCAGCAGTGAGTCGTTTTCGCCTCGAGGAGGCTACACCTTC. This chain connects TRBV10-2 to TRBJ1-2, with no clear D. CDR1 and CDR2 (germline): WSHSY, SAAADI. The V end lost 0 bases, the J end lost 8 bases, and 16 bases lay between the germline ends. The CDR3 sequence is 15 residues long.

This clonotype was seen repeatedly, ten times or more. J is TRBJ2-3 and V is TRBV29-1; D is perhaps TRBD2 (6 bases). Germline V gene sequence: CDR1 SQVTM, CDR2 ANQGSEA. The V gene lost 4 bases and the J gene lost 5 bases, with 7 bases spanning the gap. This CDR3 is built from 11 residues. The CDR3 spells CSVGRGDTQYF. The DNA of the CDR3 is TGCAGCGTTGGGAGGGGAGATACGCAGTATTTT.

This clonotype has a count of ten or more. The rearrangement uses TRBV20-1 and TRBJ2-1, with D perhaps matching TRBD2 (6 bases). The CDR3 totals 18 residues. V lost 3 bases and J 4 bases, leaving 25 bases between the germline ends. CDR1 and CDR2 from the germline V gene are DFQATT and SNEGSKA (reference sequence). The CDR3 DNA reads as TGCAGTGCTAGGTGGAGCGATGTGAGAGGCGGGACTTACAATGAGCAGTTCTTC. Translating gives CSARWSDVRGGTYNEQFF.

The rearrangement joins TRBV6-1 to TRBJ2-5, with 12 nucleotides matching TRBD2. The CDR3 extends over 18 amino acids. Germline-derived CDR1 and CDR2 are MNHNS and SASEGT. V was pared by 6 bases and J by 4 bases, with 15 bases of the junction left unmatched. DNA for the CDR3: TGTGCCAGCAGCCCCCTACCCCCTCTAGCGGGGGGGCGAGAGACCCAGTACTTC. This translates into CASSPLPPLAGGRETQYF.

This clonotype appeared many times. CDR3 sequence reads: CSVRGSSQERTDTQYF. As DNA, the CDR3 is TGCAGCGTCCGGGGGAGTTCGCAGGAGCGCACAGATACGCAGTATTTT. J is TRBJ2-3 and V is TRBV29-1; D might be TRBD2 (6 bases). This CDR3 contains 16 residues. V was shortened by 6 bases and J by 1 base, with 20 bases between the two germline ends. CDR1 SQVTM and CDR2 ANQGSEA come from the germline V gene.

At least ten counts were recorded for this clonotype. At one end, the junction sequence differs from germline, possibly due to a read error. The chain carries TRBV7-8 and TRBJ2-1; no clear D gene. CDR3 length: 15 amino acids. CDR1 is SGHVS and CDR2 is FQNEAQ in the germline V gene. In nucleotides, the CDR3 is TGTGCCAGCAGCATCAGCCCCCCCGGTCCAAATGGGCAGTTCTTC. Amino acids: CASSISPPGPNGQFF.